This T cell receptor (beta chain) stems from a study of Ad26.COV2.S vaccination and SARS-CoV-2 variants. General observations from the study: Spike-specific TCR breadth in vaccine recipients exceeded that seen in placebo recipients. Analytic work on TCR breadth and depth might have understated the full extent of total T cell responses. Vaccine and placebo groups showed comparable non-spike TCR breadth.

Trimming pared 3 bases from V and 8 bases from J, leaving 8 bases between. Germline V lookup: CDR1 MGHRA, CDR2 YSYEKL. The CDR3 extends over 12 amino acids. The repertoire was sequenced with immunoSEQ multiplex PCR; TCRdb's copy has only in-frame clones and lacks some. This sample has over 110,000 clones, with 70% to 90% found just once. Note on this clone: What it recognizes is unknown.

This specimen was peripheral blood, taken after recovery from COVID-19. V and J are TRBV4-1 and TRBJ2-1; D may be TRBD1 (5 bases). The sequence was collected from a human donor who had recovered from COVID-19. The CDR3: CASSHQGDEQFF. The CDR3 DNA is TGCGCCAGCAGCCATCAAGGGGATGAGCAGTTCTTC.